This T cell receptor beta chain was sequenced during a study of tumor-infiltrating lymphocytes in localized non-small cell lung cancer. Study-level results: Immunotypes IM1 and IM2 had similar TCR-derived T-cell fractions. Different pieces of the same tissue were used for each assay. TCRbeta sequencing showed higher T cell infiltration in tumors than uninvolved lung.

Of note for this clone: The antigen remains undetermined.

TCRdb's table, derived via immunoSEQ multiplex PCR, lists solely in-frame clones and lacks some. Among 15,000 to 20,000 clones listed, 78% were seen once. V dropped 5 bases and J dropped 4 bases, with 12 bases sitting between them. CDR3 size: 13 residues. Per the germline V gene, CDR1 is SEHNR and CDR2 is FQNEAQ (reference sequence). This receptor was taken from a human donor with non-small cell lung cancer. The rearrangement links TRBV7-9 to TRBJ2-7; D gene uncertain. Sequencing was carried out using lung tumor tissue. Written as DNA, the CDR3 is TGTGCCAGCAGCAACCTCGAGTCATACGAGCAGTACTTC. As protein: CASSNLESYEQYF.